These 31 T cell receptor beta chains were all obtained from the same sample, sequenced in a study of shared clonotypes between healthy human individuals. Method: immunoSEQ multiplex PCR; TCRdb's copy keeps in-frame clones and lacks some. The sample yields approximately 340,000 clones, around 67% seen once. Sequencing used memory CD4+ T cells sorted from blood. The sample's subset: CD45RA-negative fraction. Receptor source: a man aged 30 to 45 in good health.

The chain couples TRBV4-3 to TRBJ2-1; TRBD2 matches at 13 bases. This CDR3 comprises 19 residues. Germline CDR1 reads LGHNA; CDR2 reads YSLEER. Trimming at V came to 4 bases and at J to 7 bases, leaving 16 bases not matched to a gene. The CDR3 DNA sequence: TGCGCCAGCAGCCCCGAACTCGTACTAGCGGGAGGGCCACGGAATGAGCAGTTCTTC. It yields the protein CASSPELVLAGGPRNEQFF.

This chain uses TRBV18 with TRBJ2-7; TRBD2 agrees at 8 bases. This CDR3 contains 16 residues. Germline V gene sequence: CDR1 KGHSH, CDR2 LQKENI. With V trimmed by 3 bases and J by 0 bases, 7 bases remained unmatched. CDR3 loop: CASSPTSGGSSYEQYF. The CDR3 nucleotides are TGTGCCAGCTCACCTACTAGCGGAGGGAGCTCCTACGAGCAGTACTTC.

The chain combines TRBV10-1 with TRBJ2-2; 7 nucleotides agree with TRBD2. V gave up 0 bases and J gave up 7 bases; unmatched junction bases: 5. Germline V CDR1 and CDR2: WNHNN, SYGVQD (reference sequence). This CDR3 contains 15 residues. The CDR3 loop reads CASSESRGEHGELFF. The CDR3 DNA is TGCGCCAGCAGTGAGTCTCGGGGGGAACACGGGGAGCTGTTTTTT.

Points on this clone: This may come from a read error, since a much larger clone is one base off. Other nucleotide sequences from this sample produce the same CDR3. V gene TRBV7-2 combines with J gene TRBJ2-1; 9 positions agree with TRBD1. The CDR3 is 15 residues long. V was clipped by 1 base and J by 3 bases; unmatched bases: 1. Germline values: CDR1 SGHTA, CDR2 FQGNSA. The CDR3 nucleotides are TGTGCCAGCAGCTTAGGGACAGGGGTCTACAATGAGCAGTTCTTC. Protein sequence: CASSLGTGVYNEQFF.

The chain uses TRBV7-9 and TRBJ2-7; D unresolved. CDR3 length: 13 amino acids. Germline V lookup: CDR1 SEHNR, CDR2 FQNEAQ (reference sequence). V was shortened by 5 bases and J by 3 bases, with 11 bases between the two germline ends. DNA of the CDR3: TGTGCCAGCAGCCCCAAGGATTTCTACGAGCAGTACTTC. Translating it yields CASSPKDFYEQYF.

The chain is built from TRBV5-1 and TRBJ2-7; 7 bases are a match to TRBD1. This CDR3 is 13 amino acids long. Unmatched junction bases numbered 7, after V lost 5 bases and J lost 5 bases. Germline-derived CDR1 and CDR2 are SGHRS and YFSETQ. For the CDR3, the DNA is TGCGCCAGCAGAATACAGACAGGGAACGAGCAGTACTTC. Amino acid sequence: CASRIQTGNEQYF.

The chain recombines TRBV2 with TRBJ2-2; tentative D call: TRBD1 (6 bases). The CDR3 spans 16 residues. Trimming took off 6 bases at V and 5 bases at J, with 19 bases between the two ends. The germline CDR1 and CDR2 sequences are SNHLY and FYNNEI. CDR3: CASRFLRGSDTGELFF. The DNA for the CDR3 is TGTGCCAGCAGGTTCCTCAGGGGCTCGGATACCGGGGAGCTGTTTTTT.

The sample holds a few counts of this clone. This chain uses TRBV6-1 with TRBJ1-1; D uncertain. The CDR3 is 12 amino acids. Per the germline V gene, CDR1 is MNHNS and CDR2 is SASEGT. Trimming took 4 bases from V and 1 from J, leaving 4 bases between them. In DNA, the CDR3 is TGTGCCAGCAGTGTATGGAACACTGAAGCTTTCTTT. Its translation is CASSVWNTEAFF.

This clone was detected a few times. The chain combines TRBV28 with TRBJ1-5, with no clear D. The V and J ends lost 6 bases and 6 bases respectively, with 12 bases between them. The CDR3 is 13 amino acids. The germline V gene has CDR1 MDHEN and CDR2 SYDVKM. CDR3 DNA sequence: TGTGCCAGCAGCCCTAGGTTAGGTCAGCCCCAGCATTTT. Its translation is CASSPRLGQPQHF.

This clone is a singleton in its sample. The chain is built from TRBV4-1 and TRBJ1-3, with unresolved D. The CDR3 is made up of 14 amino acids. Trimming removed 5 bases at V and 1 base at J, with 9 bases between. Germline CDR1 is MGHRA and CDR2 is YSYEKL. CDR3 coding DNA: TGCGCCAGCAGCGGTCTGGGTTCTGGAAACACCATATATTTT. It is translated as CASSGLGSGNTIYF.

This chain connects TRBV4-3 to TRBJ2-7, with 7 bases aligning to TRBD1. The CDR3 loop spans 14 amino acids. The ends lost 0 bases at V and 5 bases at J; junction bases unmatched: 4. CDR1 is LGHNA, CDR2 YSLEER, per germline. The CDR3 sequence is CASSQEGGRNEQYF. Written as DNA, the CDR3 is TGCGCCAGCAGCCAAGAAGGGGGCCGAAACGAGCAGTACTTC.

This clone was detected once. The chain links TRBV5-1 to TRBJ1-1; D is perhaps TRBD1 (6 bases). This CDR3 spans 16 amino acids. Germline-derived CDR1 and CDR2 are SGHRS and YFSETQ. Trimming removed 0 bases from V and 2 bases from J, with 14 bases in between. DNA of the CDR3: TGCGCCAGCAGCTTGGACGCGTACGGGGGCAACACTGAAGCTTTCTTT. Its protein is CASSLDAYGGNTEAFF.

The V gene is TRBV4-2, the J gene TRBJ1-2, with D tentatively TRBD1 (6 bases). This CDR3 has 16 amino acids. V lost 0 bases, J lost 4 bases, and 15 bases lay in between. CDR1 LGHNA and CDR2 YNFKEQ come from the germline V gene. The chain's CDR3 is CASSQDGGAPFYGYTF. The CDR3 DNA follows: TGTGCCAGCAGCCAAGATGGGGGGGCGCCGTTCTATGGCTACACCTTC.

In regard to this clone: The sample has other DNA sequences that encode this CDR3 too. The genes are TRBV9 and TRBJ1-5; 10 positions agree with TRBD1. This CDR3 is built from 14 residues. Per the germline V gene, CDR1 is SGDLS and CDR2 is YYNGEE. V shed 3 bases, J shed 5 bases, and the junction held 2 bases outside the gene matches. For the CDR3, the DNA is TGTGCCAGCAGCGCTGGACAGGGGGATCAGCCCCAGCATTTT. This codes for CASSAGQGDQPQHF.

This rearrangement joins TRBV14 to TRBJ2-1; no reliable D call. This CDR3 has 17 amino acids. Germline V gene lookup returns CDR1 SGHDN and CDR2 FVKESK. V gave up 2 bases and J gave up 2 bases, with 16 bases separating them. Here the CDR3 reads CASSQNRHLKPYNEQFF. In nucleotides, the CDR3 is TGTGCCAGCAGCCAAAATAGGCACCTCAAACCCTACAATGAGCAGTTCTTC.

V and J are TRBV29-1 and TRBJ1-1; the match to TRBD1 covers 8 bases. Germline CDR1 and CDR2: SQVTM and ANQGSEA. The CDR3 is made up of 10 amino acids. Trimming took 6 bases from V and 11 from J; bases not matched to a gene: 5. The DNA for the CDR3 is TGCAGCGTAGTACAGGGGGTGGCTTTCTTT. Its protein is CSVVQGVAFF.

This clone was counted only a few times. The V gene is TRBV18, the J gene TRBJ2-5; 9 positions agree with TRBD1. V lost 6 bases and J lost 2; bases outside the gene matches: 7. Germline loops: CDR1 KGHSH, CDR2 LQKENI. This CDR3 has 15 amino acids. The CDR3 region is CASSERTGEQETQYF. The CDR3 DNA reads TGTGCCAGCTCGGAGAGGACAGGGGAACAAGAGACCCAGTACTTC. The whole variable domain, remainder taken from reference TRBV18 and TRBJ2-5, is NAGVMQNPRHLVRRRGQEARLRCSPMKGHSHVYWYRQLPEEGLKFMVYLQKENIIDESGMPKERFSAEFPKEGPSILRIQQVVRGDSAAYFCASSERTGEQETQYFGPGTRLLVL.

This clone was recorded once. V is TRBV14 and J is TRBJ1-2; 9 bases line up with TRBD1. Germline CDR1 is SGHDN and CDR2 is FVKESK. This CDR3 region has 15 residues. Trimming cost V 4 bases and J 4 bases; bases outside gene matches: 7. The CDR3 DNA is TGTGCCAGCAGCCTGAACAGGGGGCGCGCCTATGGCTACACCTTC. Residues: CASSLNRGRAYGYTF.

J is TRBJ2-6 and V is TRBV2; no clear D. The germline CDR1 and CDR2 sequences are SNHLY and FYNNEI. This CDR3 is built from 12 residues. Trimming left V 8 bases short and J 0 bases short, with 2 bases between. The CDR3 bases are TGTGCCAGCGGCTCTGGGGCCAACGTCCTGACTTTC. The encoded protein is CASGSGANVLTF. The whole variable domain, filled in from reference TRBV2 and TRBJ2-6, reads EPEVTQTPSHQVTQMGQEVILRCVPISNHLYFYWYRQILGQKVEFLVSFYNNEISEKSEIFDDQFSVERPDGSNFTLKIRSTKLEDSAMYFCASGSGANVLTFGAGSRLTVL.

As for this clone: This likely traces to a read error, being one base from a far larger clone. Other DNA sequences in this specimen translate into the identical CDR3. The genes are TRBV5-4 and TRBJ2-1, with 8 bases matching TRBD2. CDR3 length equals 15 residues. Per germline, CDR1 SGHNT and CDR2 YYREEE (reference sequence). Here the CDR3 reads CASGGVGRAPNEQFF. CDR3 in DNA: TGTGCCAGCGGAGGGGTCGGGAGGGCGCCCAATGAGCAATTCTTC.

Note on this clone: Since a much larger clone is just one base distant, this may be a read error. The rearrangement joins TRBV9 to TRBJ2-7; 13 bases agree with TRBD2. CDR1 is SGDLS, CDR2 YYNGEE, per germline. The CDR3 sequence is 15 residues long. After removal of 4 bases from V and 3 bases from J, the junction contained 4 bases not matched to a gene. The CDR3 sequence is CASSTGTSGIYEQYF. DNA for the CDR3: TGTGCCAGCAGCACCGGGACTAGCGGGATCTACGAGCAGTACTTC.

In its sample, this clone was seen a few times. The chain couples TRBV7-9 to TRBJ2-1; 10 bases agree with TRBD1. Germline V gene sequence: CDR1 SEHNR, CDR2 FQNEAQ (reference sequence). Trimming at V came to 8 bases and at J to 6 bases, leaving 16 bases not matched to a gene. The CDR3 is 17 residues long. The CDR3 nucleotides are TGTGCCAGCGGTAGGGGGACAGGGGCCTACAGTCCCAATGAGCAGTTCTTC. Translation: CASGRGTGAYSPNEQFF.

This rearrangement joins TRBV15 to TRBJ2-3; 9 bases are shared with TRBD1. The germline V gene has CDR1 LNHNV and CDR2 YYDKDF (reference sequence). V dropped 3 bases and J dropped 0; count of bases not matched to a gene: 4. The CDR3 is 16 amino acids. CDR3 bases: TGTGCCACCAGCAGTCCGGGACAGGGAAGCACAGATACGCAGTATTTT. Amino acids: CATSSPGQGSTDTQYF.

The chain uses TRBV7-8 and TRBJ2-3; possibly TRBD1 or TRBD2 for D (5 bases each). V shed 7 bases and J shed 0 bases, with 20 bases lying between them. This CDR3 is built from 17 residues. The germline CDR1 and CDR2 sequences are SGHVS and FQNEAQ. This CDR3 reads CASTKVGAGSSTDTQYF. The CDR3 DNA sequence: TGTGCCAGCACCAAGGTCGGGGCAGGATCTAGCACAGATACGCAGTATTTT.

V usage is TRBV28 and J usage is TRBJ2-4; 8 bases map to TRBD1. The CDR3 runs 19 residues. Germline V gives CDR1 MDHEN, CDR2 SYDVKM. With V trimmed by 3 bases and J by 3 bases, 16 bases remained unmatched. Written as DNA, the CDR3 is TGTGCCAGCAGTTTCGGGTTCATTGGACAGGGTATGGGCAAAAACATTCAGTACTTC. Residues: CASSFGFIGQGMGKNIQYF.

On this clone: This same CDR3 is encoded by further DNA sequences in the sample. The chain carries TRBV7-2 and TRBJ2-7; no clear D. V lost 1 base and J 0 bases, leaving 7 bases between the germline ends. The germline V gene encodes CDR1 SGHTA and CDR2 FQGNSA. The CDR3 contains 14 residues. The CDR3 DNA sequence: TGTGCCAGCAGCTTAGTTGTCAGCTCCTACGAGCAGTACTTC. Its protein product is CASSLVVSSYEQYF.

There are many counts of this clone. The gene calls are TRBV14 and TRBJ1-6; maybe TRBD1 (6 bases). V was clipped by 6 bases and J by 7 bases, with 16 bases between them. CDR3 length: 15 residues. Germline V gene data show CDR1 as SGHDN and CDR2 as FVKESK. DNA of the CDR3: TGTGCCAGCAGACAGCTCACAGGGCCCAATTCACCCCTCCACTTT. Amino acids: CASRQLTGPNSPLHF.

The V and J genes are TRBV7-2 and TRBJ2-3; 8 bases are a match to TRBD2. CDR1 is SGHTA and CDR2 is FQGNSA in the germline V gene. The ends lost 0 bases at V and 4 bases at J; junction bases unmatched: 9. The CDR3 loop spans 17 amino acids. The CDR3 nucleotides are TGTGCCAGCAGCTTAGCGGGGTTAGCGGGATCTCCAGATACGCAGTATTTT. The encoded protein is CASSLAGLAGSPDTQYF.

The count of this clone is one. The chain employs TRBV7-8 and TRBJ2-7; D gene uncertain. The CDR3 is 14 residues long. Germline V gene sequence: CDR1 SGHVS, CDR2 FQNEAQ. Trimming stripped 5 bases from V and 0 bases from J, with 11 bases between. The CDR3 DNA reads TGTGCCAGCAGCCAGACCCGCTCCTCCTACGAGCAGTACTTC. Translating gives CASSQTRSSYEQYF.

The rearrangement uses TRBV10-3 and TRBJ2-2, with D maybe TRBD1 (5 bases). CDR3 length equals 13 residues. The V end was cut by 3 bases, the J end by 6 bases, with 8 bases between. The germline gives CDR1 ENHRY, CDR2 SYGVKD. CDR3 loop: CAISDRVSGELFF. CDR3 DNA sequence: TGTGCCATCAGTGACAGGGTTTCCGGGGAGCTGTTTTTT.

The CDR3 DNA sequence: TGCGCCAGCAGCGCGGGGGGGACAGGGAATGAAAAACTGTTTTTT. Translating gives CASSAGGTGNEKLFF. This chain joins TRBV5-1 and TRBJ1-4, with 9 bases matching TRBD1. From germline, CDR1 is SGHRS and CDR2 YFSETQ. J lost 5 bases, V lost 4 bases, and 6 bases had no gene match. The CDR3 totals 15 residues.